The 24 T cell receptor beta chains below all came from one sample that was sequenced in a study of tumor-infiltrating lymphocytes in primary liver carcinoma. Synthesis of TCR beta cDNA was carried out from around 540 ng total RNA with a constant-region primer. TCR beta libraries came from three nested multiplex PCR rounds using slightly modified ARM-PCR. The two initial PCR rounds, around 11 cycles each, used TRBV1-TRBV30 forward and C-beta reverse primers. TCRdb called the multiplex PCR reads again in MiXCR, with one record for every CDR3 protein. The sample has about 310,000 distinct CDR3 sequences, 58% seen once. Both blood RNA, taken from unsorted whole blood, and germline DNA were extracted. The sequenced sample was peripheral blood. These receptors were collected from a woman aged 30 to 39 with primary liver carcinoma and hepatitis B virus infection.

Concerning this clonotype: This may be a read error: a much more frequent sequence differs by one nucleotide. The J gene is TRBJ2-1, the V gene TRBV12-3 or TRBV12-4; 8 bases align to TRBD2. This CDR3 has 16 residues. The J segment lost 1 base and the V segment lost 6 bases, leaving 8 bases of the junction unmatched. The CDR3 spells CASSQRLASSYNEQFF. The CDR3, as DNA: TGTGCCAGCAGCCAAAGACTAGCGAGTTCCTACAATGAGCAGTTCTTC.

The chain has TRBV28 and TRBJ1-2; no clear D gene. Germline CDR1 is MDHEN and CDR2 is SYDVKM. The length of the CDR3 is 13 residues. V lost 8 bases to trimming and J lost 8 bases, with 18 bases between them. The DNA for the CDR3 is TGTGCCAGCGGATACCCGACGGACCGAGGCTACACCTTC. Amino acids: CASGYPTDRGYTF.

The chain recombines TRBV7-8 with TRBJ2-7; 9 bases map to TRBD1. In germline, CDR1 is SGHVS, CDR2 FQNEAQ. With 2 bases clipped from V and 1 base from J, the junction kept 3 bases outside the gene matches. The CDR3 length is 15 residues. The chain's CDR3 is CASSLSGTGSYEQYF. DNA of the CDR3: TGTGCCAGCAGCTTAAGTGGGACAGGGTCCTACGAGCAGTACTTC.

About this clonotype: A much larger clone differs from this one at a single base, so this may be a read error. Since no conserved phenylalanine or tryptophan closes the CDR3, a read error is the likely cause. The chain employs TRBV29-1 and TRBJ2-7, with TRBD1 matching 7 bases. Germline lookup yields CDR1 SQVTM and CDR2 ANQGSEA. Trimming at V came to 3 bases and at J to 2 bases, leaving 4 bases not matched to a gene. This CDR3 spans 13 amino acids. The CDR3 region has the DNA TGCAGCGTTGAGGGACAGTCGACCTACGAGCAGTACTTA. Translated, it gives CSVEGQSTYEQYL.

Comments on this clonotype: The CDR3 ends on some other residue instead of the conserved phenylalanine or tryptophan, so this is likely a read error. The genes are TRBV6-5 and TRBJ2-1, with 8 bases fitting TRBD2. This CDR3 is built from 15 residues. Looked up from germline, CDR1 is MNHEY and CDR2 is SVGAGI. V dropped 5 bases and J dropped 0; count of bases not matched to a gene: 3. The CDR3 loop reads CASSLAGSSYNEQFL. CDR3 sequence (DNA): TGTGCCAGCAGTCTAGCGGGTAGCTCCTACAATGAGCAGTTCTTA.

In its sample, this clonotype was seen a few times. V is TRBV10-1 and J is TRBJ1-1; D unresolved. Trimming removed 6 bases from V and 4 bases from J, with 12 bases in between. Germline CDR1 reads WNHNN; CDR2 reads SYGVQD (reference sequence). The CDR3 length is 13 residues. CDR3 DNA sequence: TGCGCCAGCAGCCCGACGATAGGCACTGAAGCTTTCTTT. It encodes CASSPTIGTEAFF.

In regard to this clonotype: A read error may account for a junction end that differs from germline. The chain joins TRBV5-5 to TRBJ2-2; TRBD1 or TRBD2 may be the D gene (5 bases each). CDR1 SGHKS and CDR2 YYEKEE come from the germline V gene (reference sequence). The CDR3 has 14 residues. The CDR3 spells CPSSLVQGSGEPFF. Here the CDR3 DNA reads TGTCCCAGCAGCTTGGTTCAGGGCTCCGGGGAGCCGTTTTTT.

The rearrangement links TRBV5-8 to TRBJ1-3, with D maybe TRBD1 (5 bases). Germline loops: CDR1 SGHTS, CDR2 YDEGEE. This CDR3 spans 15 amino acids. V was clipped by 1 base and J by 7 bases, with 15 bases between them. CDR3: CASSLIGGRSNTIYF. CDR3 DNA: TGTGCCAGCAGCTTGATTGGGGGACGAAGTAACACCATATATTTT. Together with reference TRBV5-8 and TRBJ1-3, the CDR3 gives the full variable domain: EAGVTQSPTHLIKTRGQQATLRCSPISGHTSVYWYQQALGLGLQFLLWYDEGEERNRGNFPPRFSGRQFPNYSSELNVNALELEDSALYLCASSLIGGRSNTIYFGEGSWLTVV.

This clonotype was observed at least ten times. The chain carries TRBV6-5 and TRBJ1-6; 7 bases are shared with TRBD1. This CDR3 region has 13 residues. Trimming at V came to 4 bases and at J to 9 bases, leaving 3 bases not matched to a gene. The germline V gene encodes CDR1 MNHEY and CDR2 SVGAGI. The CDR3 DNA reads TGTGCCAGCAGTTCCTACAGGGGTTCACCCCTCCACTTT. This encodes CASSSYRGSPLHF.

Notes on this clonotype: A single base separates this from a much larger clone, so it may be a read error. The rearrangement joins TRBV4-1 to TRBJ2-7; no clear D. Germline lookup yields CDR1 MGHRA and CDR2 YSYEKL. There are 12 residues in the CDR3. The CDR3 sequence is CARSQPNYEQYF. CDR3 nucleotides: TGCGCCAGGAGCCAACCCAACTACGAGCAGTACTTC.

Note on this clonotype: Compared with germline, one end of the junction differs, possibly owing to a read error. The rearrangement links TRBV6-5 to TRBJ2-7, with 8 positions matching TRBD2. Germline CDR1 MNHEY, CDR2 SVGAGI. The CDR3 spans 16 residues. The CDR3 bases are TGTGCCAACAGTTACGACCCCCGGGAGGGCCAAGACGAGCAGTACTTC. It yields the protein CANSYDPREGQDEQYF.

With respect to this clonotype: Germline and junction disagree at one end, which may indicate a read error. This rearrangement joins TRBV5-4 to TRBJ2-7; no clear D. Germline CDR1 and CDR2: SGHNT and YYREEE (reference sequence). CDR3 length equals 13 residues. CDR3 sequence reads: CASSFPTSSEQYF. The DNA of the CDR3 is TGTGCCAGCAGCTTTCCTACATCCTCCGAGCAGTACTTC.

This clonotype was seen only once. Given a much more abundant clone one base away, this may be a read error. V is TRBV4-2 and J is TRBJ2-6; tentatively, D is TRBD2 (6 bases). Germline CDR1 reads LGHNA; CDR2 reads YNFKEQ. V was cut by 3 bases and J by 3 bases, with 15 bases left in between. The CDR3 loop spans 17 amino acids. For the CDR3, the DNA is TGTGCCAGCAGCCACGAACTGCGGGGAAATGGGGCCAACGTCCTGACTTTC. Protein: CASSHELRGNGANVLTF.

The CDR3 nucleotides are TGTGCCAGCAGTTACTCTGGCGGGAGGGCCAGTCCCAATGAGCAGTTCTTC. This encodes CASSYSGGRASPNEQFF. The rearrangement joins TRBV6-2 or TRBV6-3 to TRBJ2-1, with 9 bases fitting TRBD2. This CDR3 has 17 residues. Germline CDR1 and CDR2: MNHEY and SVGEGT. Trimming took 0 bases from V and 6 from J; bases not matched to a gene: 9.

Concerning this clonotype: A much larger clone lies a single base off, so this may be a read error. The chain employs TRBV6-2 or TRBV6-3 and TRBJ1-2; maybe TRBD1 (5 bases). This CDR3 is built from 15 residues. The V end was cut by 4 bases, the J end by 5 bases, with 17 bases between. Germline V CDR1 and CDR2: MNHEY, SVGEGT. The CDR3 reads CASSSHPDMVYGYTF. The CDR3 DNA reads as TGTGCCAGCAGTTCTCATCCGGACATGGTTTATGGCTACACCTTC.

This clonotype showed up just a few times. V is TRBV28 and J is TRBJ2-7; D may be TRBD1 or TRBD2 (5 bases each). CDR1 and CDR2 from the germline V gene are MDHEN and SYDVKM. V was cut by 5 bases and J by 3 bases, with 20 bases left in between. The CDR3 covers 16 residues. As DNA, the CDR3 is TGTGCCAGCAGTCAAACTGGGGGAGCGGCCCACTACGAGCAGTACTTC. The encoded protein is CASSQTGGAAHYEQYF.

This clonotype was seen repeatedly, ten times or more. This sequence joins TRBV6-2 or TRBV6-3 and TRBJ2-2, with 9 bases fitting TRBD1. The CDR3 has 16 amino acids. Unmatched junction bases numbered 8, after V lost 5 bases and J lost 4 bases. Germline V gene data show CDR1 as MNHEY and CDR2 as SVGEGT. The CDR3 sequence is CASSTPGTGFTGELFF. CDR3 nucleotide sequence: TGTGCCAGCAGTACCCCCGGGACAGGGTTCACCGGGGAGCTGTTTTTT.

The genes are TRBV11-2 and TRBJ2-3; TRBD2 matches 10 bases. The germline CDR1 and CDR2 sequences are SGHAT and FQNNGV. J gave up 2 bases and V 5 bases, and 13 bases lay outside the gene matches. The length of the CDR3 is 18 residues. This chain's CDR3 is CASSILTLAGFDTDTQYF. The CDR3 coding sequence is TGTGCCAGCAGCATATTGACACTAGCGGGATTCGACACAGATACGCAGTATTTT. The full variable domain, rest sourced from reference TRBV11-2 and TRBJ2-3, is EAGVAQSPRYKIIEKRQSVAFWCNPISGHATLYWYQQILGQGPKLLIQFQNNGVVDDSQLPKDRFSAERLKGVDSTLKIQPAKLEDSAVYLCASSILTLAGFDTDTQYFGPGTRLTVL.

This sequence joins TRBV10-3 and TRBJ1-2, with 8 bases aligning to TRBD1. The V segment lost 7 bases and the J segment 0 bases; nucleotides outside the gene matches: 7. The CDR3 totals 15 residues. Germline CDR1 and CDR2: ENHRY and SYGVKD. The CDR3 DNA is TGTGCCATCAATGGACAGGGTTCAGCTAACTATGGCTACACCTTC. Translated, it gives CAINGQGSANYGYTF.

A remark on this clonotype: One end of the junction varies from germline; a read error may be responsible. The J gene is TRBJ2-2, the V gene TRBV6-5; TRBD2 might be the D (5 bases). Germline V gene lookup returns CDR1 MNHEY and CDR2 SVGAGI. The CDR3 is 14 amino acids. This CDR3 is CANNRRGFTGKLFF. In DNA, the CDR3 is TGTGCCAACAACAGAAGAGGGTTCACCGGGAAGCTGTTTTTT.

A word on this clonotype: A clone one base away is much larger, so this may be a read error. The CDR3 sequence: CASSYSGLAGCSYNEQFF. CDR3 DNA sequence: TGTGCCAGCAGTTACTCGGGACTAGCGGGGTGCTCCTACAATGAGCAGTTCTTC. V gene TRBV6-2 or TRBV6-3 combines with J gene TRBJ2-1, with 13 positions matching TRBD2. This CDR3 comprises 18 residues. With V trimmed by 0 bases and J by 0 bases, 2 bases remained unmatched. Per germline, CDR1 MNHEY and CDR2 SVGEGT.

Of note for this clonotype: Mismatch with germline at one junction end may stem from a read error. The chain joins TRBV4-3 to TRBJ1-5; D not certain. This CDR3 comprises 15 residues. Germline V gives CDR1 LGHNA, CDR2 YSLEER. The CDR3 reads CASTQDWQNNQPQHF. The DNA for the CDR3 is TGCGCCAGCACCCAAGATTGGCAAAATAATCAGCCCCAGCATTTT.

This clonotype was seen a handful of times. The rearrangement links TRBV5-6 to TRBJ2-1; D is undetermined. Per the germline V gene, CDR1 is SGHDT and CDR2 is YYEEEE. This CDR3 spans 14 amino acids. V shed 4 bases and J shed 5 bases, with 13 bases lying between them. The CDR3 sequence is CASSLWGYNNEQFF. The CDR3 DNA follows: TGTGCCAGCAGCCTCTGGGGATATAACAATGAGCAGTTCTTC.

The chain carries TRBV6-5 and TRBJ2-1; 8 nucleotides align to TRBD1. The CDR3 is made up of 14 amino acids. CDR1 MNHEY and CDR2 SVGAGI come from the germline V gene. V lost 5 bases and J lost 1; bases outside the gene matches: 1. The CDR3 nucleotides are TGTGCCAGCAGTAACAGGGGGTCCTACAATGAGCAGTTCTTC. As protein: CASSNRGSYNEQFF.